Included here is one T cell receptor beta chain sequence, with context. Its specificity is unknown. These data come from a study of T cells in tuberculosis. Overall study context: T cells were selected with CD1B tetramers loaded with glucose monomycolate.

On average about 100,000 T cells per donor were immunosequenced. Findings and caveats of the study: GEM motif frequencies gave 70% accuracy; the GMM repertoire gave 80% to 90%.

This table comes from immunoSEQ multiplex PCR, and its TCRdb copy is limited to in-frame clones, with some not included. Of about 37,000 clones in the sample, around 92% were seen once. Germline V gives CDR1 SGDLS, CDR2 YYNGEE. The CDR3 covers 14 residues. V lost 0 bases and J 3 bases, leaving 8 bases between the germline ends. The sample consisted of PBMCs. The chain recombines TRBV9 with TRBJ2-3, with D tentatively TRBD1 (6 bases). The origin of this receptor is a donor aged 5-35 years with latent tuberculosis or without tuberculosis infection. Some clones in this sample may be carry-over from other donors' samples. CDR3 residues: CASSVGQGTDTQYF. In DNA, the CDR3 is TGTGCCAGCAGCGTAGGGCAGGGGACAGATACGCAGTATTTT.